These 29 T cell receptor beta chains were all obtained from the same sample, sequenced in a study of blood T cell repertoires in COVID-19. Sequencing was performed with immunoSEQ multiplex PCR; in TCRdb, only in-frame clones are kept and a portion is missing. The sample contains about 170,000 clones, 88% of which appear only once. The sequenced sample was peripheral blood. These TCRs come from a man aged 45-65 years who had recovered from COVID-19.

The chain couples TRBV2 to TRBJ2-5; 9 bases match TRBD2. There are 16 residues in the CDR3. The ends lost 4 bases at V and 4 bases at J; junction bases unmatched: 10. CDR1 is SNHLY and CDR2 is FYNNEI in the germline V gene. The CDR3 sequence is CASSGISGRRGETQYF. The DNA for the CDR3 is TGTGCCAGCAGTGGAATTAGCGGGAGACGTGGAGAGACCCAGTACTTC.

In its sample, this clone was seen a few times. J is TRBJ1-1 and V is TRBV29-1, with D possibly matching TRBD1 (6 bases). CDR1 is SQVTM, CDR2 ANQGSEA, per germline. V was pared by 5 bases and J by 7 bases, with 14 bases between. The CDR3 loop spans 12 amino acids. CDR3 bases: TGCAGCGTTTTAACAGGGTCAGGTGAAGCTTTCTTT. Amino acids: CSVLTGSGEAFF. Full variable domain (rest looked up from reference TRBV29-1 and TRBJ1-1): SAVISQKPSRDICQRGTSLTIQCQVDSQVTMMFWYRQQPGQSLTLIATANQGSEATYESGFVIDKFPISRPNLTFSTLTVSNMSPEDSSIYLCSVLTGSGEAFFGQGTRLTVV.

The genes are TRBV25-1 and TRBJ2-3; the D gene is possibly TRBD1 (6 bases). The CDR3 extends over 15 amino acids. Trimming stripped 5 bases from V and 1 base from J, with 13 bases between. CDR1 and CDR2 (germline): MGHDK, SYGVNS. This CDR3 is CASSPGDTGTDTQYF. CDR3 sequence (DNA): TGTGCCAGCAGTCCAGGGGACACCGGCACAGATACGCAGTATTTT. The whole variable domain, filled in from reference TRBV25-1 and TRBJ2-3, reads EADIYQTPRYLVIGTGKKITLECSQTMGHDKMYWYQQDPGMELHLIHYSYGVNSTEKGDLSSESTVSRIRTEHFPLTLESARPSHTSQYLCASSPGDTGTDTQYFGPGTRLTVL.

The genes are TRBV30 and TRBJ1-1; D is perhaps TRBD1 (5 bases). Germline CDR1 reads GTSNPN; CDR2 reads SVGIG (reference sequence). The ends were cut back, 3 bases at V and 5 bases at J, with 16 bases in the middle. The CDR3 sequence is 14 residues long. CDR3 residues: CAWSRDSGGTEAFF. Here the CDR3 DNA reads TGTGCCTGGAGCCGAGACAGTGGGGGGACTGAAGCTTTCTTT.

The chain is built from TRBV4-3 and TRBJ2-1; perhaps TRBD2 as D (6 bases). Trimming removed 1 base at V and 3 bases at J, with 10 bases between. CDR3 length: 15 amino acids. CDR1 and CDR2 from the germline V gene are LGHNA and YSLEER. The CDR3: CASSQGSGFYNEQFF. In nucleotides, the CDR3 is TGCGCCAGCAGCCAAGGTAGCGGATTCTACAATGAGCAGTTCTTC.

The chain is built from TRBV3-1 (or the pseudogene TRBV3-2) and TRBJ2-5, with 12 bases identical to TRBD2. Germline lookup yields CDR1 LGHDT and CDR2 YNNKEL (reference sequence). V was clipped by 0 bases and J by 2 bases; unmatched bases: 4. The CDR3 runs 17 residues. In DNA form, the CDR3 reads TGTGCCAGCAGCCAAGAGACTAGCGGGAGATGGCAAGAGACCCAGTACTTC. As protein: CASSQETSGRWQETQYF.

This chain connects TRBV30 to TRBJ1-2; 10 bases match TRBD1. Germline V gene data show CDR1 as GTSNPN and CDR2 as SVGIG (reference sequence). Unmatched junction bases numbered 4, after V lost 3 bases and J lost 6 bases. This CDR3 has 13 residues. Here the CDR3 DNA reads TGTGCCTGGAGCCAGACAGGGGGCGATGGCTACACCTTC. The encoded protein is CAWSQTGGDGYTF.

This clone was recorded once. The J gene is TRBJ2-1, the V gene TRBV6-5; 7 nucleotides match TRBD2. Germline CDR1 and CDR2: MNHEY and SVGAGI. Trimming at V came to 7 bases and at J to 3 bases, leaving 3 bases not matched to a gene. The CDR3 runs to 13 residues. The CDR3 DNA reads as TGTGCCAGCAAACCGGGGGGCTACAATGAGCAGTTCTTC. Encoded protein: CASKPGGYNEQFF.

V is TRBV5-1 and J is TRBJ2-3; TRBD1 agrees at 8 bases. Germline values: CDR1 SGHRS, CDR2 YFSETQ. The CDR3 is made up of 15 amino acids. Trimming at V came to 2 bases and at J to 4 bases, leaving 6 bases not matched to a gene. DNA of the CDR3: TGCGCCAGCAGCTTCGGACAGGGAAGCGCAGATACGCAGTATTTT. It codes for CASSFGQGSADTQYF.

This chain joins TRBV2 and TRBJ2-1; 8 nucleotides align to TRBD2. The junction had 5 bases not matched to a gene; V was cut back by 6 bases and J by 1 base. The CDR3 sequence is 15 residues long. Germline values: CDR1 SNHLY, CDR2 FYNNEI. The CDR3 reads CASRLGTSSYNEQFF. The CDR3 region has the DNA TGTGCCAGCAGACTCGGGACTAGTTCCTACAATGAGCAGTTCTTC. Based on the CDR3 plus reference TRBV2 and TRBJ2-1, the full variable domain is EPEVTQTPSHQVTQMGQEVILRCVPISNHLYFYWYRQILGQKVEFLVSFYNNEISEKSEIFDDQFSVERPDGSNFTLKIRSTKLEDSAMYFCASRLGTSSYNEQFFGPGTRLTVL.

The chain recombines TRBV5-1 with TRBJ2-5, with TRBD2 identical over 10 bases. The CDR3 runs to 14 residues. From germline, CDR1 is SGHRS and CDR2 YFSETQ. Trimming at V came to 3 bases and at J to 4 bases, leaving 3 bases not matched to a gene. This chain's CDR3 is CASSSGLARETQYF. The CDR3 region has the DNA TGCGCCAGCAGCTCGGGACTAGCGCGAGAGACCCAGTACTTC.

This clone was counted once. The V and J genes are TRBV5-8 and TRBJ1-5; 10 bases align to TRBD1. Germline-derived CDR1 and CDR2 are SGHTS and YDEGEE. The J segment lost 3 bases and the V segment lost 5 bases, leaving 5 bases of the junction unmatched. This CDR3 comprises 15 residues. CDR3 in amino acids: CASSSGTGVNQPQHF. DNA of the CDR3: TGTGCCAGCAGTTCCGGGACAGGGGTCAATCAGCCCCAGCATTTT.

This clone was counted once. This rearrangement joins TRBV7-6 to TRBJ1-3, with 7 bases fitting TRBD1. V shed 1 base, J shed 2 bases, and the junction held 2 bases outside the gene matches. The CDR3 is 15 amino acids. CDR1 and CDR2 (germline): SGHVS, FNYEAQ. CDR3 bases: TGTGCCAGCAGCTTAGACAGGGGTGCTGGAAACACCATATATTTT. It specifies CASSLDRGAGNTIYF. The full variable domain, with the rest looked up from reference TRBV7-6 and TRBJ1-3, is GAGVSQSPRYKVTKRGQDVALRCDPISGHVSLYWYRQALGQGPEFLTYFNYEAQQDKSGLPNDRFSAERPEGSISTLTIQRTEQRDSAMYRCASSLDRGAGNTIYFGEGSWLTVV.

The chain joins TRBV6-5 to TRBJ2-3, with TRBD2 matching 13 bases. Germline assignment: CDR1 MNHEY and CDR2 SVGAGI. The CDR3 spans 15 residues. After removal of 4 bases from V and 3 bases from J, the junction contained 1 base not matched to a gene. CDR3 region: CASSLGLAGTDTQYF. The DNA for the CDR3 is TGTGCCAGCAGTTTGGGACTAGCGGGGACAGATACGCAGTATTTT.

V is TRBV29-1 and J is TRBJ1-2; 8 nucleotides align to TRBD1. The length of the CDR3 is 15 residues. Per the germline V gene, CDR1 is SQVTM and CDR2 is ANQGSEA. Germline trimming cut 6 bases from V and 2 bases from J; bases unmatched to any gene: 11. CDR3 DNA: TGCAGCGTCCCCTCCGGGCAGGGGGCGAACTATGGCTACACCTTC. It is translated as CSVPSGQGANYGYTF.

V and J are TRBV6-4 and TRBJ1-5; 9 nucleotides agree with TRBD1. V trimming: 2 bases; J trimming: 0 bases; junction bases outside the gene matches: 11. CDR1 is MRHNA and CDR2 is SNTAGT in the germline V gene. This CDR3 spans 19 amino acids. The CDR3 spells CASSDNESDRGDSNQPQHF. DNA for the CDR3: TGTGCCAGCAGTGACAACGAATCGGACAGGGGCGATAGCAATCAGCCCCAGCATTTT.

In this sample, this clone turned up many times. The rearrangement joins TRBV9 to TRBJ1-4; D perhaps matches TRBD1 (5 bases). CDR1 and CDR2 from the germline V gene are SGDLS and YYNGEE. Trimming removed 0 bases from V and 8 bases from J, with 11 bases in between. The CDR3 is 14 residues long. The CDR3 bases are TGTGCCAGCAGCGTAGGAGGGGAGGACGAAAAACTGTTTTTT. It encodes CASSVGGEDEKLFF.

The rearrangement links TRBV27 to TRBJ1-2, with 10 nucleotides matching TRBD1. V was pared by 5 bases and J by 8 bases, with 14 bases of the junction left unmatched. Germline assignment: CDR1 MNHEY and CDR2 SMNVEV (reference sequence). The CDR3 is made up of 16 amino acids. In DNA, the CDR3 is TGTGCCAGCAGTCCTATCCCGACAGGGGGCCTGAACGGCTACACCTTC. As protein: CASSPIPTGGLNGYTF.

The chain recombines TRBV4-3 with TRBJ1-2; D may be TRBD1 (5 bases). Germline values: CDR1 LGHNA, CDR2 YSLEER. This CDR3 comprises 16 residues. V was shortened by 4 bases and J by 4 bases, with 19 bases between the two germline ends. The CDR3 protein is CASSPDTAGSSYGYTF. The CDR3 DNA reads as TGCGCCAGCAGCCCCGATACCGCAGGGTCGAGCTATGGCTACACCTTC.

The rearrangement links TRBV7-9 to TRBJ2-1; a weak D match, TRBD2 (6 bases). The CDR3 is 13 residues long. Trimming cost V 4 bases and J 9 bases, with 13 bases left between them. Germline CDR1 SEHNR, CDR2 FQNEAQ (reference sequence). CDR3 sequence: CASSSSGRTEQFF. CDR3 bases: TGTGCCAGCAGCTCCTCAGGGAGGACTGAGCAGTTCTTC.

V gene TRBV5-1 combines with J gene TRBJ2-2; D is unresolved. Trimming removed 3 bases from V and 0 bases from J, with 6 bases in between. The CDR3 length is 14 residues. Germline-derived CDR1 and CDR2 are SGHRS and YFSETQ. DNA for the CDR3: TGCGCCAGCAGCTCCCTAGCGAACACCGGGGAGCTGTTTTTT. It translates to CASSSLANTGELFF.

The chain joins TRBV19 to TRBJ2-1; the D gene is possibly TRBD2 (6 bases). The V end was cut by 3 bases, the J end by 5 bases, with 11 bases between. The CDR3 is made up of 14 amino acids. Germline CDR1 reads LNHDA; CDR2 reads SQIVND (reference sequence). CDR3 protein: CASSMVGGNNEQFF. CDR3 nucleotides: TGTGCCAGTAGTATGGTGGGAGGAAACAATGAGCAGTTCTTC.

The chain carries TRBV6-1 and TRBJ1-6; possible D gene TRBD1, 6 bases. This CDR3 comprises 16 residues. Looked up from germline, CDR1 is MNHNS and CDR2 is SASEGT. V was shortened by 1 base and J by 7 bases, with 14 bases between the two germline ends. In DNA form, the CDR3 reads TGTGCCAGCAGTGAAGAGGGGGGGAGGCGGAATTCACCCCTCCACTTT. Its protein is CASSEEGGRRNSPLHF.

This clone came up many times. V is TRBV19 and J is TRBJ2-7; 8 bases are shared with TRBD1. Germline-derived CDR1 and CDR2 are LNHDA and SQIVND (reference sequence). V was pared by 1 base and J by 3 bases, with 5 bases of the junction left unmatched. CDR3 length: 15 residues. CDR3 nucleotide sequence: TGTGCCAGTAGTATAGGGGCAGGGGGCAACTACGAGCAGTACTTC. It specifies CASSIGAGGNYEQYF.

V and J are TRBV9 and TRBJ2-2, with D possibly matching TRBD1 (5 bases). Germline V lookup: CDR1 SGDLS, CDR2 YYNGEE. The V and J ends lost 7 bases and 1 base respectively, with 11 bases between them. The CDR3 consists of 14 residues. CDR3 nucleotides: TGTGCCAGCTCCCAAGGGGTGAACACCGGGGAGCTGTTTTTT. Translated: CASSQGVNTGELFF.

This clone was seen a single time. This chain joins TRBV27 and TRBJ2-3; 8 bases fit TRBD2. After removal of 5 bases from V and 2 bases from J, the junction contained 9 bases not matched to a gene. Germline CDR1 and CDR2: MNHEY and SMNVEV (reference sequence). CDR3 length equals 16 residues. The CDR3 DNA reads TGTGCCAGCAGTGAGCGGGGGCCCCAAAACACAGATACGCAGTATTTT. Residues: CASSERGPQNTDTQYF.

This chain joins TRBV11-2 and TRBJ2-5, with 8 nucleotides matching TRBD2. Trimming took 1 base from V and 5 from J; bases not matched to a gene: 6. CDR3 size: 15 residues. CDR1 is SGHAT, CDR2 FQNNGV, per germline. CDR3 nucleotide sequence: TGTGCCAGCAGCTTAGCTGCGGGGGGAGGGGAGACCCAGTACTTC. This translates into CASSLAAGGGETQYF.

This clone showed up just a few times. J is TRBJ1-2 and V is TRBV2; 8 bases map to TRBD1. Germline CDR1 is SNHLY and CDR2 is FYNNEI. The CDR3 is 16 amino acids. The trim removed 2 bases at V and 5 bases at J, leaving 10 bases unmatched. CDR3 DNA sequence: TGTGCCAGCAGTGAACGTGGGACAGGAGGATTATATGGCTACACCTTC. It yields the protein CASSERGTGGLYGYTF.

V and J are TRBV19 and TRBJ1-5; D is uncertain. The V gene lost 1 base and the J gene lost 1 base, with 8 bases spanning the gap. Germline assignment: CDR1 LNHDA and CDR2 SQIVND (reference sequence). CDR3 length: 15 residues. In DNA, the CDR3 is TGTGCCAGTAGTATAGGAAAGCGGAGCAATCAGCCCCAGCATTTT. This codes for CASSIGKRSNQPQHF.